This TCR beta chain was identified during a study of cytotoxic CD8 clonotypes in ibrutinib-treated CLL. Study-wide context: Across samples, productive templates numbered over 200,000 and productive rearrangements reached roughly 98,000 on average.

This CDR3 has 13 amino acids. Germline V lookup: CDR1 SGHDT, CDR2 YYEEEE. V was trimmed by 3 bases and J by 5 bases, leaving 11 bases between them. The data were produced by immunoSEQ multiplex PCR, yet TCRdb's version contains in-frame clones alone and is incomplete. The sample has 150,000 or so clones; around 85% are singletons. The specimen was PBMCs, collected after 24 months of ibrutinib treatment. The V call is TRBV5-6, the J call TRBJ1-2; D gene unclear. The sequence derives from a human donor with chronic lymphocytic leukemia. CDR3 region: CASSSNTIYGYTF. CDR3 in DNA: TGTGCCAGCAGCTCCAACACGATTTATGGCTACACCTTC.